The rows below give T cell receptor beta chains drawn from one sample of a study of T cell repertoires in ileal Crohn's disease. Profiled with immunoSEQ multiplex PCR; TCRdb holds only in-frame clones, not every one. The sample records several thousand clones, approximately 79% being singletons. Input material: ileal tissue. These receptors all stem from an adult with Crohn's disease. The CDR3 runs from the conserved cysteine through the conserved F or W. Each record gives: D gene, J gene, clone size, V gene, CDR3 DNA, CDR3 protein. The D gene is left open where the match is weak. Size tells how often a clone was seen (once, few, many) or the class of an expanded clone, and some rows leave it out.

d_call: TRBD2
j_call: TRBJ2-2
clone_size: NA
v_call: TRBV28
cdr3_nt: TGTGCCAGCAGTTTGTGGGGCCTAGAGCGGGGGCCCGGGGAGCTGTTTTTT
cdr3_aa: CASSLWGLERGPGELFF

d_call: NA
j_call: TRBJ2-3
clone_size: NA
v_call: TRBV27
cdr3_nt: TGTGCCAGCAGTTCGAGGGGGGGCTCCCGATTCGATCGCACAGATACGCAGTATTTT
cdr3_aa: CASSSRGGSRFDRTDTQYF

d_call: NA
j_call: TRBJ1-2
clone_size: NA
v_call: TRBV19
cdr3_nt: TGTGCCAGCCAGGGGAACTATGGCTACACCTTC
cdr3_aa: CASQGNYGYTF

d_call: NA
j_call: TRBJ1-1
clone_size: NA
v_call: TRBV9
cdr3_nt: TGTGCCAGCAGCGTAGATCCGGGCACTGAAGCTTTCTTT
cdr3_aa: CASSVDPGTEAFF

d_call: NA
j_call: TRBJ2-1
clone_size: NA
v_call: TRBV9
cdr3_nt: TGTGCCAGCAGCGATGACCCAGGTTTTAACAATGAGCAGTTCTTC
cdr3_aa: CASSDDPGFNNEQFF

d_call: NA
j_call: TRBJ2-5
clone_size: NA
v_call: TRBV7-2
cdr3_nt: TGTGCCAGCAGCTTAGGACAGCAAGAGACCCAGTACTTC
cdr3_aa: CASSLGQQETQYF

d_call: TRBD2
j_call: TRBJ2-3
clone_size: NA
v_call: TRBV11-3
cdr3_nt: TGTGCCAGCAGCTTAGATAGCCCCTTCTTAGCGGGGAGCACAGATACGCAGTATTTT
cdr3_aa: CASSLDSPFLAGSTDTQYF

d_call: TRBD1
j_call: TRBJ2-1
clone_size: NA
v_call: TRBV25-1
cdr3_nt: TGTGCCAGCAGTACCCGACAGGGAAGTGAGCAGTTCTTC
cdr3_aa: CASSTRQGSEQFF

d_call: NA
j_call: TRBJ2-6
clone_size: NA
v_call: TRBV11-3
cdr3_nt: TGTGCCAGCAGCTACCCAGGGGCGGCTGGGGCCAACGTCCTGACTTTC
cdr3_aa: CASSYPGAAGANVLTF

d_call: TRBD1
j_call: TRBJ1-2
clone_size: few
v_call: TRBV19
cdr3_nt: TGTGCCAGTAGTATAGGGACAGGGCGCGGACTCTCTGCAAACTACACCTTC
cdr3_aa: CASSIGTGRGLSANYTF

d_call: NA
j_call: TRBJ2-3
clone_size: NA
v_call: TRBV5-4
cdr3_nt: TGTGCCAGCAGCGAGGCGACAGATACGCAGTATTTT
cdr3_aa: CASSEATDTQYF

d_call: NA
j_call: TRBJ1-4
clone_size: few
v_call: TRBV28
cdr3_nt: TGTGCCAGCAGTTTATCAGATGAAAAACTGTTTTTT
cdr3_aa: CASSLSDEKLFF

d_call: NA
j_call: TRBJ2-7
clone_size: NA
v_call: TRBV7-8
cdr3_nt: TGTGCCAGCAGCCGGACGGAGGGGCTCGAGCAGTACTTC
cdr3_aa: CASSRTEGLEQYF

d_call: TRBD1
j_call: TRBJ1-1
clone_size: NA
v_call: TRBV7-2
cdr3_nt: TGTGCCAGCAGCCCCCAACAGGGGAGCACTGAAGCTTTCTTT
cdr3_aa: CASSPQQGSTEAFF

d_call: NA
j_call: TRBJ1-5
clone_size: NA
v_call: TRBV19
cdr3_nt: TGTGCCAGTAGGGCAGGGAGGAGGAATCAGCCCCAGCATTTT
cdr3_aa: CASRAGRRNQPQHF

d_call: NA
j_call: TRBJ1-6
clone_size: NA
v_call: TRBV4-1
cdr3_nt: TGCGCCAGCAGCCCGCAGGGCACTTCACCCCTCCACTTT
cdr3_aa: CASSPQGTSPLHF

d_call: TRBD2
j_call: TRBJ2-2
clone_size: NA
v_call: TRBV11-3
cdr3_nt: TGTGCCAGCAGCTCACTAGCGGGGGTTATGACCGGGGAGCTGTTTTTT
cdr3_aa: CASSSLAGVMTGELFF

d_call: TRBD2
j_call: TRBJ2-2
clone_size: NA
v_call: TRBV7-8
cdr3_nt: TGTGCCAGCAGCTTAGCGGCGCGGGGGGCCGGGGAGCTGTTTTTT
cdr3_aa: CASSLAARGAGELFF

d_call: TRBD1
j_call: TRBJ2-3
clone_size: NA
v_call: TRBV30
cdr3_nt: TGTGCATCTTCGTGGGGGACAGGGGTGTCAGATACGCAGTATTTT
cdr3_aa: CASSWGTGVSDTQYF

d_call: NA
j_call: TRBJ2-7
clone_size: NA
v_call: TRBV28
cdr3_nt: TGTGCCAGCAGCCTCAGGGGCGGGTTCTACGAGCAGTACTTC
cdr3_aa: CASSLRGGFYEQYF

d_call: NA
j_call: TRBJ2-7
clone_size: NA
v_call: TRBV7-8
cdr3_nt: TGTGCCAGCAGCTCAAGAGGGTCATCCAGGGGCGAGCAGTACTTC
cdr3_aa: CASSSRGSSRGEQYF

d_call: NA
j_call: TRBJ2-6
clone_size: NA
v_call: TRBV5-8
cdr3_nt: TGTGCCAGCAGCTTGGAGTCGGGAGCTGGGGCCAACGTCCTGACTTTC
cdr3_aa: CASSLESGAGANVLTF

d_call: NA
j_call: TRBJ2-7
clone_size: NA
v_call: TRBV28
cdr3_nt: TGTGCCAGCAGTTTAGGCCTAGCCTTTCCCTCTTACGAGCAGTACTTC
cdr3_aa: CASSLGLAFPSYEQYF

d_call: NA
j_call: TRBJ1-2
clone_size: NA
v_call: TRBV2
cdr3_nt: TGTGCCAGCAGCGTACAGTTTCCCTATGGCTACACCTTC
cdr3_aa: CASSVQFPYGYTF

d_call: TRBD2
j_call: TRBJ2-3
clone_size: once
v_call: TRBV27
cdr3_nt: TGTGCCAGCAGTAGACTAGCGGGGAGCACAGATACGCAGTATTTT
cdr3_aa: CASSRLAGSTDTQYF

d_call: NA
j_call: TRBJ1-4
clone_size: NA
v_call: TRBV6-1
cdr3_nt: TGTGCCAGCAGTGAGGCAGGGATTGCAACTAATGAAAAACTGTTTTTT
cdr3_aa: CASSEAGIATNEKLFF

d_call: TRBD1
j_call: TRBJ2-7
clone_size: NA
v_call: TRBV28
cdr3_nt: TGTGCCAGCAGTTTAGGGACAGGGGGCGCAGGCGAGCAGTACTTC
cdr3_aa: CASSLGTGGAGEQYF